These 28 T cell receptor beta chains came from one sample sequenced in a study of beta chain features in type 1 diabetes. cDNA synthesis used the whole RNA isolate, giving expressed TCRB sequences. Assay used: immunoSEQ multiplex PCR; TCRdb lists only in-frame clones, some missing. The sample lists approximately 280,000 clones, approximately 15% occurring once. These receptors' antigens are unknown. General study results and limits: Shortening of TCRB CDR3s, moderate but significant, appeared in all four CD4+ subsets of Type 1 diabetes patients.

The sequenced sample was naive CD4+ T cells from blood. The receptor source for this set is a man younger than 35 with type 1 diabetes.

The chain links TRBV18 to TRBJ2-7; D is undetermined. The CDR3 consists of 15 residues. The V gene's germline CDR1 is KGHSH and CDR2 LQKENI. The germline V and J ends were trimmed by 2 bases and 4 bases, with 15 bases remaining between them. CDR3 sequence (DNA): TGTGCCAGCTCACCATCAGCGTCTAGAGTTTACGAGCAGTACTTC. Translating it yields CASSPSASRVYEQYF.

This clone has only a few counts. The gene calls are TRBV30 and TRBJ1-2, with a tentative D call TRBD1 (5 bases). The CDR3 covers 14 residues. Trimming pared 8 bases from V and 5 bases from J, leaving 21 bases between. Germline loops: CDR1 GTSNPN, CDR2 SVGIG (reference sequence). CDR3 region: CAVRTRTLRYGYTF. The CDR3 DNA follows: TGTGCCGTACGGACACGAACCTTAAGATATGGCTACACCTTC.

The rearrangement joins TRBV30 to TRBJ1-2; TRBD1 agrees at 8 bases. Per germline, CDR1 GTSNPN and CDR2 SVGIG (reference sequence). V lost 3 bases and J lost 7; bases outside the gene matches: 7. This CDR3 has 13 residues. In DNA form, the CDR3 reads TGTGCCTGGAGGCAGACAGGGGTACGTGGCTACACCTTC. Translation gives CAWRQTGVRGYTF.

For the CDR3, the DNA is TGTGCCATCGGACAGACTAGCACAGATACGCAGTATTTT. Amino acids: CAIGQTSTDTQYF. This rearrangement joins TRBV25-1 to TRBJ2-3, with a weak D call TRBD1 (6 bases). Germline V gene data show CDR1 as MGHDK and CDR2 as SYGVNS. There are 13 residues in the CDR3. V shed 10 bases and J shed 0 bases, with 11 bases lying between them.

This clone was seen a handful of times. The rearrangement links TRBV5-6 to TRBJ2-5; D possibly corresponds to TRBD1 (5 bases). The CDR3 length is 13 residues. Per germline, CDR1 SGHDT and CDR2 YYEEEE. With 3 bases removed from V and 2 bases from J, the gap between germline ends came to 8 bases. The CDR3, as DNA: TGTGCCAGCAGCTATCAGGGACAAGAGACCCAGTACTTC. The encoded protein is CASSYQGQETQYF.

The chain recombines TRBV2 with TRBJ1-6; 8 nucleotides line up with TRBD1. Germline V gives CDR1 SNHLY, CDR2 FYNNEI. The CDR3 extends over 15 amino acids. V lost 2 bases to trimming and J lost 7 bases; unmatched junction nucleotides: 4. CDR3 in amino acids: CASSERRTGNSPLHF. In DNA form, the CDR3 reads TGTGCCAGCAGTGAACGTAGGACAGGGAATTCACCCCTCCACTTT.

This clone was seen a handful of times. The rearrangement joins TRBV18 to TRBJ1-5; D is unclear. The CDR3 runs 14 residues. Germline CDR1 and CDR2: KGHSH and LQKENI. V lost 1 base to trimming and J lost 8 bases, with 12 bases between them. This CDR3 is CASSPRYSKEPQHF. The DNA of the CDR3 is TGTGCCAGCTCACCACGCTACAGCAAGGAGCCCCAGCATTTT.

The CDR3 reads CASSQGAAGQETQYF. CDR3 in DNA: TGTGCCAGCAGCCAAGGGGCAGCGGGACAAGAGACCCAGTACTTC. The chain uses TRBV4-2 and TRBJ2-5; 7 positions agree with TRBD2. The trim removed 1 base at V and 2 bases at J, leaving 4 bases unmatched. The CDR3 has 15 amino acids. The germline V gene has CDR1 LGHNA and CDR2 YNFKEQ.

This clone turned up a few times. This chain links TRBV5-6 with TRBJ1-4; possible D gene TRBD1, 6 bases. The V and J ends lost 2 bases and 8 bases respectively, with 10 bases between them. The CDR3 sequence is 13 residues long. Germline V gives CDR1 SGHDT, CDR2 YYEEEE. The CDR3 is CASSFGTLEKLFF. Here the CDR3 DNA reads TGTGCCAGCAGCTTTGGGACACTCGAAAAACTGTTTTTT.

This chain links TRBV30 with TRBJ1-4; 7 bases map to TRBD1. The CDR3 totals 14 residues. Germline-derived CDR1 and CDR2 are GTSNPN and SVGIG (reference sequence). V lost 0 bases to trimming and J lost 8 bases; unmatched junction nucleotides: 6. The CDR3 nucleotides read TGTGCCTGGAGTGTACAGCAGGGGGAGGAAAAACTGTTTTTT. As protein: CAWSVQQGEEKLFF.

The CDR3 DNA reads TGCGCCAGCAGCCCCGGGACAGCCTCTACTTACGAGCAGTACTTC. Its translation is CASSPGTASTYEQYF. The J gene is TRBJ2-7, the V gene TRBV5-1; TRBD1 aligns across 7 bases. J gave up 4 bases and V 4 bases, and 11 bases lay outside the gene matches. This CDR3 contains 15 residues. Germline V gene sequence: CDR1 SGHRS, CDR2 YFSETQ.

This clone was seen more than once but under ten times. The chain combines TRBV30 with TRBJ2-5; D is unresolved. Germline CDR1 is GTSNPN and CDR2 is SVGIG (reference sequence). This CDR3 spans 12 amino acids. Trimming took 5 bases from V and 2 from J, leaving 9 bases between them. The CDR3 coding sequence is TGTGCCTGGTCTCTATCTCAAGAGACCCAGTACTTC. Translating gives CAWSLSQETQYF.

CDR3 bases: TGCGCCAGCAGCCCCGGGGGGGCCTACAATGAGCAGTTCTTC. Amino acid sequence: CASSPGGAYNEQFF. The J gene is TRBJ2-1, the V gene TRBV4-1; 8 nucleotides agree with TRBD2. The CDR3 covers 14 residues. The germline V gene has CDR1 MGHRA and CDR2 YSYEKL. Unmatched junction bases numbered 1, after V lost 4 bases and J lost 2 bases.

This clone was counted only a few times. This chain joins TRBV4-1 and TRBJ2-3, with 7 bases lining up with TRBD2. The germline V gene has CDR1 MGHRA and CDR2 YSYEKL. The CDR3 consists of 14 residues. J lost 4 bases, V lost 6 bases, and 7 bases had no gene match. DNA of the CDR3: TGCGCCAGCAGGCTAGCGGTACAGGCAGATACGCAGTATTTT. Translation gives CASRLAVQADTQYF.

The chain carries TRBV6-5 and TRBJ2-7, with D unclear. Deletions cut 4 bases from V and 2 bases from J, with 12 bases between. This CDR3 is 14 amino acids long. Looked up from germline, CDR1 is MNHEY and CDR2 is SVGAGI. CDR3 residues: CASSLSRRAYEQYF. The DNA for the CDR3 is TGTGCCAGCAGTTTGTCTCGCCGAGCCTACGAGCAGTACTTC.

This clone has only a few counts. V gene TRBV6-1 combines with J gene TRBJ2-5; no clear D. CDR3 length equals 12 residues. V lost 7 bases to trimming and J lost 2 bases, with 8 bases between them. Per the germline V gene, CDR1 is MNHNS and CDR2 is SASEGT. Written as DNA, the CDR3 is TGTGCCAGCACACAGTGGCAAGAGACCCAGTACTTC. This encodes CASTQWQETQYF.

The genes are TRBV7-2 and TRBJ1-2, with 9 bases that match TRBD1. The CDR3 totals 13 residues. CDR1 SGHTA and CDR2 FQGNSA come from the germline V gene. V was pared by 6 bases and J by 7 bases, with 6 bases of the junction left unmatched. The CDR3 DNA reads TGTGCCAGCAGAAGGACAGGGGAGGGTGGCTACACCTTC. Translating gives CASRRTGEGGYTF.

This clone showed up just a few times. The chain employs TRBV30 and TRBJ1-2; tentatively, D is TRBD1 (5 bases). Trimming removed 3 bases from V and 2 bases from J, with 13 bases in between. The germline V gene encodes CDR1 GTSNPN and CDR2 SVGIG (reference sequence). The CDR3 is made up of 14 amino acids. The CDR3 DNA reads TGTGCCTGGAGAGGAGACAGTAGAAACTATGGCTACACCTTC. Protein sequence: CAWRGDSRNYGYTF.

This clone appeared a few times. This rearrangement joins TRBV9 to TRBJ2-5; 12 bases line up with TRBD2. Germline V gene data show CDR1 as SGDLS and CDR2 as YYNGEE. CDR3 length equals 15 residues. Trimming removed 4 bases from V and 5 bases from J; junction bases left unmatched: 6. CDR3 sequence (DNA): TGTGCCAGCAGCCCTAGCGGGGGGGCAGGTGAGACCCAGTACTTC. The encoded protein is CASSPSGGAGETQYF.

This chain uses TRBV4-3 with TRBJ2-7, with a possible D match to TRBD1 (6 bases). Trimming pared 0 bases from V and 1 base from J, leaving 10 bases between. CDR3 length: 15 amino acids. Germline CDR1 is LGHNA and CDR2 is YSLEER. The CDR3 region has the DNA TGCGCCAGCAGCCAAGACCCCGGACAGTCCTACGAGCAGTACTTC. The encoded protein is CASSQDPGQSYEQYF.

The chain is built from TRBV2 and TRBJ1-4; unclear D gene. This CDR3 comprises 15 residues. Germline V lookup: CDR1 SNHLY, CDR2 FYNNEI. V lost 7 bases, J lost 5 bases, and 17 bases lay in between. The CDR3 DNA follows: TGTGCCAGCAAAGAGCCCGCAGGTCCAAATGAAAAACTGTTTTTT. Its protein product is CASKEPAGPNEKLFF. Full variable domain (missing parts from reference TRBV2 and TRBJ1-4): EPEVTQTPSHQVTQMGQEVILRCVPISNHLYFYWYRQILGQKVEFLVSFYNNEISEKSEIFDDQFSVERPDGSNFTLKIRSTKLEDSAMYFCASKEPAGPNEKLFFGSGTQLSVL.

V usage is TRBV5-4 and J usage is TRBJ2-7; tentatively, D is TRBD2 (6 bases). Deletions cut 5 bases from V and 1 base from J, with 13 bases between. The CDR3 loop spans 14 amino acids. The germline CDR1 and CDR2 sequences are SGHNT and YYREEE (reference sequence). CDR3 DNA sequence: TGTGCCAGCAGGGTGTTTGGGGGGTCCTACGAGCAGTACTTC. The encoded protein is CASRVFGGSYEQYF.

In this sample, this clone turned up a few times. This chain connects TRBV5-6 to TRBJ1-6; 11 bases map to TRBD1. Germline V CDR1 and CDR2: SGHDT, YYEEEE. V gave up 3 bases and J gave up 9 bases; unmatched junction bases: 2. This CDR3 contains 14 residues. CDR3 amino acids: CASSWDRGGSPLHF. CDR3 coding DNA: TGTGCCAGCAGCTGGGACAGGGGGGGTTCACCCCTCCACTTT.

This clone came up a few times. The chain couples TRBV19 to TRBJ2-5; a possible D gene is TRBD1 (6 bases). Trimming took 4 bases from V and 9 from J, leaving 18 bases between them. This CDR3 region has 14 residues. Germline V gives CDR1 LNHDA, CDR2 SQIVND (reference sequence). CDR3 sequence: CASSTSQGIVAQYF. DNA of the CDR3: TGTGCCAGTAGTACTTCCCAGGGGATAGTCGCCCAGTACTTC.

This clone was picked up a small number of times. This chain joins TRBV7-9 and TRBJ2-5; D is possibly TRBD1 (5 bases). The CDR3 is 13 amino acids. Trimming removed 5 bases from V and 4 bases from J, with 11 bases in between. Germline V gene sequence: CDR1 SEHNR, CDR2 FQNEAQ (reference sequence). The CDR3 spells CASSPSQGETQYF. CDR3 coding DNA: TGTGCCAGCAGCCCCAGCCAGGGAGAGACCCAGTACTTC.

This clone has only a few counts. The chain combines TRBV29-1 with TRBJ2-5, with 11 bases aligning to TRBD1. This CDR3 has 15 residues. The trim removed 5 bases at V and 5 bases at J, leaving 10 bases unmatched. In germline, CDR1 is SQVTM, CDR2 ANQGSEA. CDR3: CSVSPVGTGGETQYF. The CDR3 coding sequence is TGCAGCGTTAGCCCCGTCGGGACAGGGGGGGAGACCCAGTACTTC.

In the case of this clone: At the DNA level, this CDR3 is encoded by other sequences in the same sample as well. The chain links TRBV5-1 to TRBJ1-2; D is unclear. The V end lost 0 bases, the J end lost 2 bases, and 5 bases lay between the germline ends. Germline assignment: CDR1 SGHRS and CDR2 YFSETQ. The CDR3 is made up of 13 amino acids. The CDR3 sequence: CASSLGQNYGYTF. The CDR3 DNA sequence: TGCGCCAGCAGCTTGGGGCAAAACTATGGCTACACCTTC.

V and J are TRBV19 and TRBJ1-2; D remains ambiguous. Trimming removed 4 bases at V and 8 bases at J, with 14 bases between. CDR1 and CDR2 (germline): LNHDA, SQIVND (reference sequence). CDR3 length equals 13 residues. CDR3 sequence (DNA): TGTGCCAGTAGTAAGACTATGGTCCGGGGCTACACCTTC. Its translation: CASSKTMVRGYTF.